Following are 24 T cell receptor beta chains from one sample sequenced in a study of blood T cell repertoires in COVID-19. Assay used: immunoSEQ multiplex PCR; TCRdb lists only in-frame clones, some missing. This table holds 200,000 to 300,000 clones, around 88% found once. Sequencing input: PBMCs or T cells enriched from blood (not recorded which). Source of these receptors: a woman between 40 and 55 years old with acute COVID-19.

The V gene is TRBV2, the J gene TRBJ1-1; 8 positions agree with TRBD1. The ends lost 5 bases at V and 10 bases at J; junction bases unmatched: 3. The CDR3 length is 11 residues. From germline, CDR1 is SNHLY and CDR2 FYNNEI. CDR3 sequence reads: CASSQGAPAFF. The CDR3 nucleotides are TGTGCCAGCAGTCAGGGGGCTCCAGCTTTCTTT.

V usage is TRBV5-1 and J usage is TRBJ2-7; D perhaps matches TRBD2 (5 bases). Germline V gene lookup returns CDR1 SGHRS and CDR2 YFSETQ. The V and J ends lost 0 bases and 3 bases respectively, with 10 bases between them. The CDR3 covers 14 residues. The DNA for the CDR3 is TGCGCCAGCAGCTTGGAAGTGGGGAGCTACGAGCAGTACGTC. It is translated as CASSLEVGSYEQYV.

This chain uses TRBV12-3 or TRBV12-4 with TRBJ1-1; TRBD1 might be the D (6 bases). The V end was cut by 7 bases, the J end by 14 bases, with 20 bases between. The CDR3 consists of 12 residues. CDR3: CASNTVPDSPFF. The CDR3 region has the DNA TGTGCCAGCAATACTGTCCCGGACAGCCCGTTCTTT.

This chain connects TRBV4-1 to TRBJ1-6; D is unresolved. The ends were cut back, 0 bases at V and 0 bases at J, with 9 bases in the middle. The CDR3 totals 17 residues. The germline CDR1 and CDR2 sequences are MGHRA and YSYEKL. CDR3 nucleotides: TGCGCCAGCAGCCAAGACCGAGGGAGCTCCTATAATTCACCCCTCCACTTT. Its translation is CASSQDRGSSYNSPLHF.

The chain couples TRBV5-1 to TRBJ1-6; 9 nucleotides align to TRBD1. V dropped 4 bases and J dropped 5; count of bases not matched to a gene: 7. Germline CDR1 is SGHRS and CDR2 is YFSETQ. This CDR3 contains 16 residues. Here the CDR3 reads CASSPRTGVDNSPLHF. The CDR3 coding sequence is TGCGCCAGCAGCCCAAGGACAGGGGTTGATAATTCACCCCTCCACTTT.

The rearrangement links TRBV6-1 to TRBJ1-4; the match to TRBD1 covers 7 bases. CDR1 is MNHNS, CDR2 SASEGT, per germline. V shed 2 bases and J 10 bases; nucleotides not matched to a gene: 7. There are 14 residues in the CDR3. CDR3 protein: CASSEPGTAGKLFF. The CDR3 nucleotides are TGTGCCAGCAGTGAACCCGGGACAGCAGGAAAACTGTTTTTT.

The rearrangement uses TRBV6-6 and TRBJ2-3; TRBD2 agrees at 8 bases. The CDR3 is made up of 16 amino acids. Germline assignment: CDR1 MNHNY and CDR2 SVGAGI (reference sequence). Germline trimming cut 0 bases from V and 1 base from J; bases unmatched to any gene: 3. CDR3: CASSYSWREGTDTQYF. DNA for the CDR3: TGTGCCAGCAGTTACTCATGGCGGGAGGGCACAGATACGCAGTATTTT.

A few counts support this clone. The chain has TRBV4-1 and TRBJ1-2; a weak D match, TRBD1 (5 bases). The CDR3 runs to 15 residues. Germline assignment: CDR1 MGHRA and CDR2 YSYEKL. The ends were cut back, 1 base at V and 7 bases at J, with 16 bases in the middle. The CDR3 coding sequence is TGCGCCAGCAGCCAAGCCGCGGGGGGGAGAGTTGGCTACACCTTC. Translated: CASSQAAGGRVGYTF.

J is TRBJ1-1 and V is TRBV7-9; D possibly corresponds to TRBD1 (6 bases). Trimming removed 5 bases at V and 2 bases at J, with 12 bases between. CDR3 length equals 14 residues. Looked up from germline, CDR1 is SEHNR and CDR2 is FQNEAQ (reference sequence). CDR3 in DNA: TGTGCCAGCAGCGCCGGGACAAGTAACACTGAAGCTTTCTTT. Encoded protein: CASSAGTSNTEAFF. The variable domain in full, completed from reference TRBV7-9 and TRBJ1-1, reads DTGVSQNPRHKITKRGQNVTFRCDPISEHNRLYWYRQTLGQGPEFLTYFQNEAQLEKSRLLSDRFSAERPKGSFSTLEIQRTEQGDSAMYLCASSAGTSNTEAFFGQGTRLTVV.

There are a few counts of this clone. The rearrangement links TRBV5-4 to TRBJ1-2, with D perhaps matching TRBD1 (6 bases). The CDR3 extends over 15 amino acids. The ends were cut back, 4 bases at V and 4 bases at J, with 17 bases in the middle. Germline V gene sequence: CDR1 SGHNT, CDR2 YYREEE (reference sequence). CDR3 protein: CASSRAGGASYGYTF. The DNA for the CDR3 is TGTGCCAGCAGCCGGGCGGGGGGCGCAAGCTATGGCTACACCTTC.

The genes are TRBV5-1 and TRBJ1-2; possible D gene TRBD1, 5 bases. The CDR3 has 14 amino acids. Trimming left V 4 bases short and J 4 bases short, with 14 bases between. Germline CDR1 is SGHRS and CDR2 is YFSETQ. The CDR3 nucleotides are TGCGCCAGCAGCGTTCGGGACGGGAGCTATGGCTACACCTTC. Its translation: CASSVRDGSYGYTF.

The chain joins TRBV27 to TRBJ2-2, with 7 bases identical to TRBD2. With 2 bases clipped from V and 5 bases from J, the junction kept 14 bases outside the gene matches. The CDR3 length is 18 residues. Germline CDR1 is MNHEY and CDR2 is SMNVEV (reference sequence). The CDR3 DNA is TGTGCCAGCAGTTTACGAGGCCCGGGAGGCGTCTTTACCGGGGAGCTGTTTTTT. It yields the protein CASSLRGPGGVFTGELFF.

This clone appeared once. The chain is built from TRBV5-1 and TRBJ1-1, with 8 bases matching TRBD1. Germline CDR1 SGHRS, CDR2 YFSETQ. This CDR3 has 14 amino acids. The junction had 4 bases not matched to a gene; V was cut back by 4 bases and J by 2 bases. For the CDR3, the DNA is TGCGCCAGCAGCCGGACAGGGAGAAACACTGAAGCTTTCTTT. Its protein is CASSRTGRNTEAFF.

The rearrangement links TRBV2 to TRBJ2-7, with 7 bases identical to TRBD1. This CDR3 spans 14 amino acids. CDR1 is SNHLY and CDR2 is FYNNEI in the germline V gene. V lost 6 bases and J lost 0; bases outside the gene matches: 5. In DNA, the CDR3 is TGTGCCAGCAGCCGGGACAGTAGCTCCTACGAGCAGTACTTC. Translation gives CASSRDSSSYEQYF.

For the CDR3, the DNA is TGTGCCAGCAGCTTAGGTGGACTAGCTTTGGATGAGCAGTTCTTC. Protein product: CASSLGGLALDEQFF. The chain employs TRBV7-2 and TRBJ2-1, with 8 bases aligning to TRBD2. This CDR3 comprises 15 residues. The junction had 7 bases not matched to a gene; V was cut back by 1 base and J by 8 bases. Germline V CDR1 and CDR2: SGHTA, FQGNSA.

The V and J genes are TRBV10-2 and TRBJ1-1; possibly TRBD1 for D (5 bases). Trimming shortened V by 5 bases and J by 4 bases, and 17 bases separated the two germline ends. Germline CDR1 WSHSY, CDR2 SAAADI. The CDR3 extends over 15 amino acids. The CDR3 DNA is TGCGCCAGCAGTCGGTTCGGAACCGGGGGCACTGAAGCTTTCTTT. This codes for CASSRFGTGGTEAFF.

This chain uses TRBV6-6 with TRBJ1-1; TRBD1 aligns across 8 bases. Trimming at V came to 3 bases and at J to 2 bases, leaving 2 bases not matched to a gene. This CDR3 region has 14 residues. Germline assignment: CDR1 MNHNY and CDR2 SVGAGI (reference sequence). The CDR3 bases are TGTGCCAGCAGTTATCAGGGGGCAAACACTGAAGCTTTCTTT. Protein sequence: CASSYQGANTEAFF.

CDR3 DNA sequence: TGTGCCAGTAGTTTACAAGGGACAGGGGGTCAGCCCCAGCATTTT. As protein: CASSLQGTGGQPQHF. The J gene is TRBJ1-5, the V gene TRBV19, with 11 positions matching TRBD1. The CDR3 totals 15 residues. V lost 5 bases, J lost 6 bases, and 6 bases stayed unmatched. Germline-derived CDR1 and CDR2 are LNHDA and SQIVND (reference sequence).

This clone showed up just once. The V call is TRBV5-6, the J call TRBJ2-1; D call uncertain. This CDR3 region has 15 residues. Germline loops: CDR1 SGHDT, CDR2 YYEEEE. V lost 4 bases and J 0 bases, leaving 11 bases between the germline ends. CDR3 coding DNA: TGTGCCAGCAGCCTTCACCCGAGCTCCTACAATGAGCAGTTCTTC. As protein: CASSLHPSSYNEQFF.

The rearrangement uses TRBV11-3 and TRBJ1-2; 7 bases map to TRBD1. V dropped 1 base and J dropped 2; count of bases not matched to a gene: 7. Germline V gene sequence: CDR1 SGHNT, CDR2 YENEEA. This CDR3 is 16 amino acids long. CDR3 in amino acids: CASSLVSPGGNYGYTF. The CDR3 DNA is TGTGCCAGCAGCTTAGTCTCCCCAGGGGGGAACTATGGCTACACCTTC. Based on the CDR3 plus reference TRBV11-3 and TRBJ1-2, the full variable domain is EAGVVQSPRYKIIEKKQPVAFWCNPISGHNTLYWYLQNLGQGPELLIRYENEEAVDDSQLPKDRFSAERLKGVDSTLKIQPAELGDSAVYLCASSLVSPGGNYGYTFGSGTRLTVV.

This clone was seen just once. The V gene is TRBV7-2, the J gene TRBJ2-3; D call uncertain. Germline lookup yields CDR1 SGHTA and CDR2 FQGNSA. V was cut by 4 bases and J by 0 bases, with 8 bases left in between. This CDR3 has 14 amino acids. The CDR3 spells CASSSPTSTDTQYF. The CDR3 nucleotides are TGTGCCAGCAGCTCCCCGACTAGCACAGATACGCAGTATTTT.

The genes are TRBV2 and TRBJ1-4, with TRBD1 matching over 9 bases. V lost 10 bases, J lost 8 bases, and 5 bases stayed unmatched. CDR1 is SNHLY, CDR2 FYNNEI, per germline. CDR3 length: 12 amino acids. This CDR3 is CATGQGREKLFF. CDR3 DNA: TGTGCCACGGGACAGGGTCGGGAAAAACTGTTTTTT.

The gene calls are TRBV27 and TRBJ1-4, with TRBD1 identical over 9 bases. V was pared by 6 bases and J by 0 bases, with 8 bases of the junction left unmatched. The CDR3 consists of 17 residues. CDR1 and CDR2 from the germline V gene are MNHEY and SMNVEV (reference sequence). CDR3 nucleotide sequence: TGTGCCAGCAGGGGACAGGGTTTGTTCGCAACTAATGAAAAACTGTTTTTT. This codes for CASRGQGLFATNEKLFF.

The genes are TRBV6-5 and TRBJ1-3, with D hard to call. V lost 8 bases and J 3 bases, leaving 8 bases between the germline ends. Germline values: CDR1 MNHEY, CDR2 SVGAGI. The CDR3 spans 12 residues. In DNA form, the CDR3 reads TGTGCCAGCGGTACGGGTGGAAACACCATATATTTT. The encoded protein is CASGTGGNTIYF.